This T cell receptor beta chain was sequenced in a study of OX40 agonist ivuxolimab in advanced cancers. Generated by immunoSEQ multiplex PCR, the TCRdb table keeps only in-frame clones and is missing some. The profile shows about 67,000 clones, 80% to 90% of them singletons. V lost 4 bases and J lost 7, with 11 bases in between. Germline V gene lookup returns CDR1 MNHEY and CDR2 SVGAGI. CDR3 length: 13 residues. The starting material was CD4+ or CD8+ T cells sorted from blood, obtained in a trial of the OX40 agonist ivuxolimab. The receptor was isolated from an adult with an advanced solid tumor such as melanoma, head and neck, liver or kidney cancer. V and J are TRBV6-5 and TRBJ1-5; D gene uncertain. The CDR3 bases are TGTGCCAGCAGTTTCCCCCTCGGGCAGCCCCAGCATTTT. Translated: CASSFPLGQPQHF.